One and the same sample provided the 10 T cell receptor beta chains below, sequenced in a study of identifying expanded T cells in peripheral blood (dated by TCRdb to between 2019 and 2020). The library relied on the immunoSEQ multiplex PCR assay. TCRdb retrieved this table from immuneACCESS and kept in-frame rearrangements only. Not all clones are present; in checked studies, unresolved V genes account for under half, and no reason is known for the remainder. For this sample the table gives some 97,000 clones, of which 75% to 90% were detected only once. Roughly 6% of the sample goes to the ten largest clones. The specimen sequenced was blood. Every receptor here comes from a person between 18 and 75 years old in good health.

This chain joins TRBV19 and TRBJ1-2, with D possibly matching TRBD1 (6 bases). Germline CDR1 LNHDA, CDR2 SQIVND (reference sequence). Trimming shortened V by 7 bases and J by 8 bases, and 20 bases separated the two germline ends. The CDR3 totals 14 residues. The chain's CDR3 is CASTLSQGFGGYTF. The CDR3, as DNA: TGTGCCAGTACCTTATCACAGGGATTCGGGGGCTACACCTTC.

The rearrangement uses TRBV19 and TRBJ2-5, with D possibly matching TRBD2 (6 bases). CDR3 length: 17 amino acids. V was pared by 0 bases and J by 1 base, with 15 bases between. Germline CDR1 reads LNHDA; CDR2 reads SQIVND (reference sequence). Here the CDR3 reads CASSIDPPFSGQETQYF. CDR3 in DNA: TGTGCCAGTAGTATAGATCCCCCGTTTAGCGGCCAAGAGACCCAGTACTTC.

The chain links TRBV5-1 to TRBJ1-3; D unresolved. CDR3 length: 17 amino acids. Deletions cut 4 bases from V and 4 bases from J, with 21 bases between. The germline V gene has CDR1 SGHRS and CDR2 YFSETQ. The CDR3 DNA is TGCGCCAGCAGCCCCTTCCCCATAGGCTCGGGAGGAAACACCATATATTTT. Its protein product is CASSPFPIGSGGNTIYF. The whole variable domain, remainder taken from reference TRBV5-1 and TRBJ1-3, is KAGVTQTPRYLIKTRGQQVTLSCSPISGHRSVSWYQQTPGQGLQFLFEYFSETQRNKGNFPGRFSGRQFSNSRSEMNVSTLELGDSALYLCASSPFPIGSGGNTIYFGEGSWLTVV.

The genes are TRBV5-6 and TRBJ2-3; no firm D call. The germline CDR1 and CDR2 sequences are SGHDT and YYEEEE. Trimming took 2 bases from V and 0 from J, leaving 13 bases between them. This CDR3 region has 16 residues. The CDR3 DNA reads as TGTGCCAGCAGCTTAAAGCTGCTGGCTAGCACAGATACGCAGTATTTT. Its protein is CASSLKLLASTDTQYF. Variable domain in full (rest from reference TRBV5-6 and TRBJ2-3): DAGVTQSPTHLIKTRGQQVTLRCSPKSGHDTVSWYQQALGQGPQFIFQYYEEEERQRGNFPDRFSGHQFPNYSSELNVNALLLGDSALYLCASSLKLLASTDTQYFGPGTRLTVL.

The chain employs TRBV6-5 and TRBJ1-2, with 8 bases lining up with TRBD1. J gave up 7 bases and V 0 bases, and 7 bases lay outside the gene matches. The CDR3 is 15 residues long. The V gene's germline CDR1 is MNHEY and CDR2 SVGAGI. CDR3 sequence reads: CASSYSGQVSPGYTF. The CDR3 nucleotides read TGTGCCAGCAGTTACTCGGGACAGGTCTCTCCTGGCTACACCTTC.

The CDR3 protein is CASSSAGYSNQPQHF. CDR3 DNA: TGTGCCAGCAGTTCAGCAGGGTATAGCAATCAGCCCCAGCATTTT. This sequence joins TRBV6-5 and TRBJ1-5, with TRBD1 as a possible D gene (5 bases). CDR1 and CDR2 (germline): MNHEY, SVGAGI. This CDR3 contains 15 residues. Trimming removed 4 bases from V and 0 bases from J, with 10 bases in between.

The chain joins TRBV29-1 to TRBJ1-2, with a weak D call TRBD1 (5 bases). Germline CDR1 is SQVTM and CDR2 is ANQGSEA. V lost 5 bases, J lost 0 bases, and 13 bases lay in between. This CDR3 is built from 14 residues. The DNA for the CDR3 is TGCAGCGTTTATCACGGGGCGGCTAACTATGGCTACACCTTC. Residues: CSVYHGAANYGYTF.

The chain employs TRBV9 and TRBJ2-3; 7 positions agree with TRBD1. CDR1 SGDLS and CDR2 YYNGEE come from the germline V gene. The CDR3 extends over 15 amino acids. V dropped 2 bases and J dropped 2; count of bases not matched to a gene: 5. CDR3 amino acids: CASSVRDRSTDTQYF. The CDR3 DNA reads as TGTGCCAGCAGCGTCCGGGACAGATCCACAGATACGCAGTATTTT.

The rearrangement joins TRBV2 to TRBJ2-7; 10 nucleotides agree with TRBD2. J lost 5 bases, V lost 7 bases, and 8 bases had no gene match. CDR3 length: 14 amino acids. Germline V CDR1 and CDR2: SNHLY, FYNNEI. CDR3 region: CASMPSGSFNEQYF. As DNA, the CDR3 is TGTGCCAGCATGCCTAGCGGGAGTTTCAACGAGCAGTACTTC.

This chain uses TRBV7-2 with TRBJ2-7; TRBD2 aligns across 8 bases. The CDR3 loop spans 16 amino acids. Germline lookup yields CDR1 SGHTA and CDR2 FQGNSA. The J segment lost 0 bases and the V segment lost 1 base, leaving 5 bases of the junction unmatched. CDR3 sequence (DNA): TGTGCCAGCAGCTTAGACGGCGGGGGGAACTCCTACGAGCAGTACTTC. As protein: CASSLDGGGNSYEQYF.